This passage covers 22 T cell receptor beta chains from one sample sequenced in a study of T cell repertoires in cytomegalovirus infection. TCRdb reanalysed the reads using MiXCR and keeps one entry per CDR3 protein. The repertoire holds approximately 390,000 distinct CDR3 sequences, with roughly 34% as singletons. These TCRs are of unknown antigen specificity. The sequencing here drew on cultured PBMCs, taken from culture after CMV antigen stimulation. The receptors originated from a human donor in good health (CMV status not recorded). Some clones in this sample may be carry-over from other donors' samples.

This clonotype was found many times. The J gene is TRBJ2-3, the V gene TRBV7-9, with 13 nucleotides matching TRBD2. This CDR3 comprises 16 residues. Germline V gene sequence: CDR1 SEHNR, CDR2 FQNEAQ (reference sequence). The trim removed 4 bases at V and 8 bases at J, leaving 9 bases unmatched. CDR3 sequence reads: CASSSPGLAGQVTQYF. Here the CDR3 DNA reads TGTGCCAGCAGCTCACCGGGACTAGCGGGGCAGGTTACGCAGTATTTT.

This clonotype was recorded a few times. V and J are TRBV27 and TRBJ2-1; D may correspond to TRBD1 or TRBD2 (5 bases each). V lost 6 bases and J 8 bases, leaving 20 bases between the germline ends. Germline V lookup: CDR1 MNHEY, CDR2 SMNVEV (reference sequence). The length of the CDR3 is 15 residues. CDR3 coding DNA: TGTGCCAGCAGCCCCTGGAGCCTCCGAGGGGATGAGCAGTTCTTC. This gives the protein CASSPWSLRGDEQFF.

This clonotype was seen repeatedly, ten times or more. The J gene is TRBJ1-2, the V gene TRBV19; 9 bases line up with TRBD1. The V segment lost 3 bases and the J segment 4 bases; nucleotides outside the gene matches: 9. The germline V gene encodes CDR1 LNHDA and CDR2 SQIVND (reference sequence). The CDR3 spans 16 residues. CDR3 DNA: TGTGCCAGTAGTATGCTACAGGGGGCTCTCGGCTATGGCTACACCTTC. Translated: CASSMLQGALGYGYTF.

The chain carries TRBV4-3 and TRBJ2-5, with a tentative D call TRBD2 (5 bases). The CDR3 consists of 15 residues. CDR1 is LGHNA, CDR2 YSLEER, per germline. The ends were cut back, 0 bases at V and 5 bases at J, with 13 bases in the middle. The CDR3 DNA sequence: TGCGCCAGCAGCCAAGAGTCCGCGACGGGGGAGACCCAGTACTTC. It specifies CASSQESATGETQYF.

This clonotype was recorded only once. The chain combines TRBV6-2 or TRBV6-3 with TRBJ1-4; D not certain. The V gene lost 8 bases and the J gene lost 8 bases, with 9 bases spanning the gap. The germline CDR1 and CDR2 sequences are MNHEY and SVGEGT. This CDR3 contains 11 residues. CDR3 loop: CASSNQEKLFF. CDR3 nucleotides: TGTGCCAGCTCCAATCAGGAAAAACTGTTTTTT.

This clonotype was picked up many times. The J gene is TRBJ1-5, the V gene TRBV7-2, with D maybe TRBD1 (6 bases). Per the germline V gene, CDR1 is SGHTA and CDR2 is FQGNSA. The CDR3 runs 18 residues. Trimming cost V 2 bases and J 0 bases, with 17 bases left between them. In DNA, the CDR3 is TGTGCCAGCAGCTTACTCAGAAGTCAGGGGTATAGCAATCAGCCCCAGCATTTT. Residues: CASSLLRSQGYSNQPQHF.

This clonotype was seen at least ten times. The J gene is TRBJ1-2, the V gene TRBV7-8; possibly TRBD1 for D (5 bases). V was trimmed by 2 bases and J by 4 bases, leaving 11 bases between them. This CDR3 region has 14 residues. CDR1 SGHVS and CDR2 FQNEAQ come from the germline V gene. The CDR3 coding sequence is TGTGCCAGCAGCTTAAACGGGGGTGGCTATGGCTACACCTTC. This encodes CASSLNGGGYGYTF. Looking up the rest from reference TRBV7-8 and TRBJ1-2 gives the full variable domain: GAGVSQSPRYKVAKRGQDVALRCDPISGHVSLFWYQQALGQGPEFLTYFQNEAQLDKSGLPSDRFFAERPEGSVSTLKIQRTQQEDSAVYLCASSLNGGGYGYTFGSGTRLTVV.

The chain carries TRBV12-3 or TRBV12-4 and TRBJ2-4, with 7 bases matching TRBD1. V shed 6 bases, J shed 2 bases, and the junction held 4 bases outside the gene matches. The CDR3 is 14 amino acids. As DNA, the CDR3 is TGTGCCAGCAGCCGACAGGGACCCAAAAACATTCAGTACTTC. It is translated as CASSRQGPKNIQYF.

This sequence joins TRBV27 and TRBJ1-2; D unresolved. The V gene lost 1 base and the J gene lost 0 bases, with 12 bases spanning the gap. This CDR3 contains 16 residues. Germline V lookup: CDR1 MNHEY, CDR2 SMNVEV (reference sequence). CDR3 in amino acids: CASSLWPYDSNYGYTF. The DNA of the CDR3 is TGTGCCAGCAGTTTATGGCCCTACGACTCTAACTATGGCTACACCTTC.

This clonotype was seen a handful of times. This chain uses TRBV14 with TRBJ1-1; D is unclear. V lost 1 base and J 8 bases, leaving 11 bases between the germline ends. Germline values: CDR1 SGHDN, CDR2 FVKESK. CDR3 length: 13 amino acids. CDR3 in amino acids: CASSQGSGFEAFF. CDR3 in DNA: TGTGCCAGCAGCCAAGGTTCCGGATTCGAAGCTTTCTTT.

This chain connects TRBV20-1 to TRBJ2-1; TRBD2 might be the D (6 bases). The CDR3 is 13 amino acids. Germline V gives CDR1 DFQATT, CDR2 SNEGSKA (reference sequence). The V and J ends lost 5 bases and 7 bases respectively, with 15 bases between them. The CDR3 here is CSAGRQRGNEQFF. The CDR3 DNA reads TGCAGTGCTGGACGTCAACGGGGGAATGAGCAGTTCTTC.

This chain joins TRBV6-5 and TRBJ2-3; 10 bases match TRBD2. Germline-derived CDR1 and CDR2 are MNHEY and SVGAGI. V shed 2 bases, J shed 0 bases, and the junction held 14 bases outside the gene matches. The CDR3 loop spans 20 amino acids. CDR3 region: CASSYKASGSYLLSTDTQYF. Here the CDR3 DNA reads TGTGCCAGCAGTTACAAGGCTAGCGGGAGCTACCTTCTAAGCACAGATACGCAGTATTTT.

The count of this clonotype is one. The genes are TRBV20-1 and TRBJ2-5; 11 bases align to TRBD2. The CDR3 has 17 amino acids. Germline CDR1 and CDR2: DFQATT and SNEGSKA (reference sequence). Losses at the gene ends were 0 bases for V and 2 bases for J; bases not matched to a gene: 8. For the CDR3, the DNA is TGCAGTGCTAGAGATCAACTAGCGGGAGTAAGGCAAGAGACCCAGTACTTC. This translates into CSARDQLAGVRQETQYF.

The sample holds many counts of this clonotype. The chain has TRBV7-2 and TRBJ2-3, with 8 bases lining up with TRBD1. Trimming removed 8 bases from V and 0 bases from J; junction bases left unmatched: 13. In germline, CDR1 is SGHTA, CDR2 FQGNSA. This CDR3 comprises 17 residues. The CDR3 region has the DNA TGTGCCAGCGGCCAACAGGGGGGTAGCTCTAGCACAGATACGCAGTATTTT. This translates into CASGQQGGSSSTDTQYF.

This chain joins TRBV14 and TRBJ2-7; the D gene is possibly TRBD1 (6 bases). The V end was cut by 3 bases, the J end by 0 bases, with 18 bases between. The CDR3 covers 17 residues. Germline lookup yields CDR1 SGHDN and CDR2 FVKESK. CDR3 DNA: TGTGCCAGCAGCCAGAGGACAGCATCAACGACCTCCTACGAGCAGTACTTC. Translated, it gives CASSQRTASTTSYEQYF. Full variable domain (rest looked up from reference TRBV14 and TRBJ2-7): EAGVTQFPSHSVIEKGQTVTLRCDPISGHDNLYWYRRVMGKEIKFLLHFVKESKQDESGMPNNRFLAERTGGTYSTLKVQPAELEDSGVYFCASSQRTASTTSYEQYFGPGTRLTVT.

The chain has TRBV7-8 and TRBJ2-1; no clear D gene. The V end lost 4 bases, the J end lost 8 bases, and 9 bases lay between the germline ends. CDR3 size: 12 residues. Germline V lookup: CDR1 SGHVS, CDR2 FQNEAQ. CDR3 nucleotide sequence: TGTGCCAGCAGCTCCCATGCGGATGAGCAGTTCTTC. It yields the protein CASSSHADEQFF.

This clonotype was observed a handful of times. The chain couples TRBV28 to TRBJ2-7, with D possibly TRBD2 on 5 matching bases. The ends were cut back, 7 bases at V and 3 bases at J, with 16 bases in the middle. The CDR3 is 14 amino acids. Germline V CDR1 and CDR2: MDHEN, SYDVKM. For the CDR3, the DNA is TGTGCCAGCAACCAAGGACTTAGCGTCTACGAGCAGTACTTC. Protein sequence: CASNQGLSVYEQYF.

The rearrangement links TRBV19 to TRBJ2-1; D might be TRBD2 (6 bases). CDR3 length: 13 amino acids. The germline V gene has CDR1 LNHDA and CDR2 SQIVND (reference sequence). The V and J ends lost 3 bases and 6 bases respectively, with 9 bases between them. CDR3 DNA: TGTGCCAGTAGTATGGCGGGATTCAATGAGCAGTTCTTC. It yields the protein CASSMAGFNEQFF.

This clonotype was detected only a few times. V is TRBV7-2 and J is TRBJ2-7; possible D gene TRBD1, 6 bases. V was shortened by 0 bases and J by 4 bases, with 13 bases between the two germline ends. Germline lookup yields CDR1 SGHTA and CDR2 FQGNSA. This CDR3 contains 15 residues. CDR3: CASSLANQGIYEQYF. CDR3 nucleotide sequence: TGTGCCAGCAGCTTAGCGAATCAGGGGATTTACGAGCAGTACTTC.

This chain uses TRBV6-5 with TRBJ2-3, with 7 positions matching TRBD2. With 0 bases clipped from V and 3 bases from J, the junction kept 3 bases outside the gene matches. This CDR3 is built from 15 residues. Germline CDR1 and CDR2: MNHEY and SVGAGI. For the CDR3, the DNA is TGTGCCAGCAGTTACTCCTGGGGGGGGACAGATACGCAGTATTTT. It encodes CASSYSWGGTDTQYF.

This clonotype was counted a few times. This chain links TRBV7-6 with TRBJ2-1, with D tentatively TRBD1 (5 bases). The V end was cut by 0 bases, the J end by 6 bases, with 9 bases between. The CDR3 totals 14 residues. Germline V gene data show CDR1 as SGHVS and CDR2 as FNYEAQ. As DNA, the CDR3 is TGTGCCAGCAGCTTAGCTGCAGGGCCCAATGAGCAGTTCTTC. Amino acids: CASSLAAGPNEQFF.

The chain is built from TRBV7-6 and TRBJ2-1; D is undetermined. Trimming left V 2 bases short and J 0 bases short, with 11 bases between. CDR1 is SGHVS, CDR2 FNYEAQ, per germline. This CDR3 spans 16 amino acids. CDR3 sequence: CASSLYRRSSYNEQFF. CDR3 nucleotide sequence: TGTGCCAGCAGCTTATATCGGCGAAGCTCCTACAATGAGCAGTTCTTC.